This T cell receptor beta chain is drawn from a study of sequential checkpoint blockade in melanoma. Study at large: Arm A got nivolumab then ipilimumab; arm B the reverse, 1:1. Both treatment sequences were followed by maintenance nivolumab.

The CDR3 loop spans 13 amino acids. Germline values: CDR1 SGDLS, CDR2 YYNGEE. V lost 4 bases and J 5 bases, leaving 13 bases between the germline ends. Treatment meaning: randomized to nivolumab then ipilimumab (arm A) or the reverse (arm B). None of the patients previously received DNA-damaging chemotherapy. PBMC sorting kept live CD3+CD8+ cells without CD19 or CD56. Profiled with immunoSEQ multiplex PCR; TCRdb holds only in-frame clones, not every one. Here the sample spans approximately 26,000 clones, 75% to 80% being singletons. Specimen: CD8+ T cells sorted from blood (inferred from file names), collected from a patient given nivolumab and ipilimumab in sequence. This receptor was taken from a human donor with melanoma. The chain couples TRBV9 to TRBJ2-7; D call uncertain. The CDR3 sequence is CASSTGPRDEQYF. The CDR3 coding sequence is TGTGCCAGCAGCACCGGCCCCCGGGACGAGCAGTACTTC.